The entry below describes one T cell receptor beta chain. Its antigen is still unknown. The sample holds other DNA sequences that translate to the same CDR3. This sample was included in a study of shared clonotypes between healthy human individuals. Study results and limitations: Genetic and exposure-history diversity was limited by the small donor number. It was the non-shared clonotypes that had lower generation probabilities than clonotypes shared by all four donors.

The CDR3 is 12 amino acids. The germline V gene encodes CDR1 MDHEN and CDR2 SYDVKM. The V end lost 6 bases, the J end lost 3 bases, and 8 bases lay between the germline ends. TCRdb keeps only in-frame clones here, not all; method: immunoSEQ multiplex PCR. The table records about 300,000 clones, under 80% of them present only once. This sequence joins TRBV28 and TRBJ1-2; D ambiguous. Sequenced: memory CD4+ T cells sorted from blood. Subset noted: CD45RA-negative fraction. The source is a man aged 25-40 years in good health. CDR3 bases: TGTGCCAGCAGCCCCCCATACTATGGCTACACCTTC. Amino acids: CASSPPYYGYTF.